These T cell receptor beta chains were read from a single sample in a study of control samples from healthy donors and cancer patients. The data were produced by immunoSEQ multiplex PCR, yet TCRdb's version contains in-frame clones alone and is incomplete. The sample shows approximately 89,000 clones, 86% of them seen only once. Material: blood. Receptors originate from a man aged 30 to 45 in good health. CDR3s include the opening cysteine and the closing phenylalanine or tryptophan. The order of the fields is V gene, D gene, CDR3 length, clone size, J gene, CDR3 DNA, CDR3 protein. The D gene is left open where the match is weak. A row's size may be missing; if present it is once, few, many or a size class.

V gene: TRBV7-8; D gene: NA; CDR3 length: 13; clone size: NA; J gene: TRBJ1-1; CDR3 DNA: TGTGCCAGCAGCTTAGTGGCGGTTACTGAAGCTTTCTTT; CDR3 protein: CASSLVAVTEAFF
V gene: TRBV7-9; D gene: NA; CDR3 length: 15; clone size: NA; J gene: TRBJ1-4; CDR3 DNA: TGTGCCAGCAGCAGAGACATACAAACTAATGAAAAACTGTTTTTT; CDR3 protein: CASSRDIQTNEKLFF
V gene: TRBV6-5; D gene: NA; CDR3 length: 14; clone size: NA; J gene: TRBJ1-1; CDR3 DNA: TGTGCCAGCAGTTACTCGATGGGGTCCACTGAAGCTTTCTTT; CDR3 protein: CASSYSMGSTEAFF
V gene: TRBV7-9; D gene: NA; CDR3 length: 13; clone size: NA; J gene: TRBJ1-2; CDR3 DNA: TGTGCCAGCAGCTTTCAGACCCGCTATGGCTACACCTTC; CDR3 protein: CASSFQTRYGYTF
V gene: TRBV5-1; D gene: NA; CDR3 length: 14; clone size: NA; J gene: TRBJ1-1; CDR3 DNA: TGCGCCAGCAGCTTGCAGCCGCCTAGCACTGAAGCTTTCTTT; CDR3 protein: CASSLQPPSTEAFF
V gene: TRBV5-6; D gene: NA; CDR3 length: 13; clone size: NA; J gene: TRBJ1-2; CDR3 DNA: TGTGCCAGCAGCTTGAGTCAGTTCGGTGAGGACACCTTC; CDR3 protein: CASSLSQFGEDTF
V gene: TRBV4-2; D gene: TRBD2; CDR3 length: 18; clone size: NA; J gene: TRBJ2-3; CDR3 DNA: TGTGCCAGCAGCCCGACCGAGGGGTCGGGGGGGGGCACAGATACGCAGTATTTT; CDR3 protein: CASSPTEGSGGGTDTQYF
V gene: TRBV12-3/TRBV12-4; D gene: NA; CDR3 length: 13; clone size: NA; J gene: TRBJ2-7; CDR3 DNA: TGTGCCACCTCGAACGGGGGTGCCTACGAGCAGTACTTC; CDR3 protein: CATSNGGAYEQYF
V gene: TRBV6-5; D gene: NA; CDR3 length: 13; clone size: NA; J gene: TRBJ1-2; CDR3 DNA: TGTGCCAGCAGGCCGACAGCTAACTATGGCTACACCTTC; CDR3 protein: CASRPTANYGYTF
V gene: TRBV11-1; D gene: NA; CDR3 length: 15; clone size: few; J gene: TRBJ2-6; CDR3 DNA: TGTGCCAGCAGCTTCGGAGCCTCTGGGGCCAACGTCCTGACTTTC; CDR3 protein: CASSFGASGANVLTF
V gene: TRBV29-1; D gene: NA; CDR3 length: 13; clone size: once; J gene: TRBJ2-2; CDR3 DNA: TGCAGCGCCCGGAAAGGGACCACCGGGGAGCTGTTTTTT; CDR3 protein: CSARKGTTGELFF
V gene: TRBV24-1; D gene: NA; CDR3 length: 13; clone size: NA; J gene: TRBJ1-1; CDR3 DNA: TGTGCCACCAGTGGGGGAGGTAACACTGAAGCTTTCTTT; CDR3 protein: CATSGGGNTEAFF
V gene: TRBV19; D gene: NA; CDR3 length: 13; clone size: NA; J gene: TRBJ2-4; CDR3 DNA: TGTGCCAGTAGTACGACCCCACCAAACATTCAGTACTTC; CDR3 protein: CASSTTPPNIQYF
V gene: TRBV6-5; D gene: NA; CDR3 length: 13; clone size: once; J gene: TRBJ1-1; CDR3 DNA: TGTGCCAGTGGTCGGGGGCAGGGGACTGAAGCTTTCTTT; CDR3 protein: CASGRGQGTEAFF
V gene: TRBV24-1; D gene: NA; CDR3 length: 15; clone size: few; J gene: TRBJ2-3; CDR3 DNA: TGTGCCACCAGTGCCCCTTGGGGAGACACAGATACGCAGTATTTT; CDR3 protein: CATSAPWGDTDTQYF
V gene: TRBV13; D gene: NA; CDR3 length: 16; clone size: few; J gene: TRBJ2-3; CDR3 DNA: TGTGCCAGCAGCCAAGGGGCCAGCGGAGGCACAGATACGCAGTATTTT; CDR3 protein: CASSQGASGGTDTQYF
V gene: TRBV6-5; D gene: NA; CDR3 length: 13; clone size: NA; J gene: TRBJ1-2; CDR3 DNA: TGTGCCACAGAGGCAACAGGGAACTATGGCTACACCTTC; CDR3 protein: CATEATGNYGYTF
V gene: TRBV19; D gene: NA; CDR3 length: 12; clone size: NA; J gene: TRBJ1-5; CDR3 DNA: TGTGCCATTGGAAGTAGCAATCAGCCCCAGCATTTT; CDR3 protein: CAIGSSNQPQHF
V gene: TRBV15; D gene: NA; CDR3 length: 12; clone size: NA; J gene: TRBJ1-2; CDR3 DNA: TGTGCCACCAGCGAACGAGGATATGGCTACACCTTC; CDR3 protein: CATSERGYGYTF
V gene: TRBV20-1; D gene: TRBD2; CDR3 length: 15; clone size: NA; J gene: TRBJ2-1; CDR3 DNA: TGCAGTGCTAGTGTACTAGCGGGGGTCATGAATGAGCAGTTCTTC; CDR3 protein: CSASVLAGVMNEQFF
V gene: TRBV13; D gene: TRBD2; CDR3 length: 19; clone size: NA; J gene: TRBJ2-1; CDR3 DNA: TGTGCCAGCAGCGAGCTAAGGACCGGGGGGGGCCTAGAAAACAATGAGCAGTTCTTC; CDR3 protein: CASSELRTGGGLENNEQFF
V gene: TRBV10-2; D gene: NA; CDR3 length: 11; clone size: NA; J gene: TRBJ1-2; CDR3 DNA: TGCGCCAGCAGTGATGGTTATGGCTACACCTTC; CDR3 protein: CASSDGYGYTF
V gene: TRBV6-5; D gene: NA; CDR3 length: 14; clone size: NA; J gene: TRBJ1-4; CDR3 DNA: TGTGCCAGCAGCGCTAGGTGGAGGGATGAAAAACTGTTTTTT; CDR3 protein: CASSARWRDEKLFF
V gene: TRBV6-1; D gene: NA; CDR3 length: 17; clone size: NA; J gene: TRBJ2-3; CDR3 DNA: TGTGCCAGCAGTGCCCGGTTTATGTCGGCTGGCACAGATACGCAGTATTTT; CDR3 protein: CASSARFMSAGTDTQYF
V gene: TRBV7-2; D gene: NA; CDR3 length: 15; clone size: NA; J gene: TRBJ1-4; CDR3 DNA: TGTGCCAGCAGCTTCCAGGGCCCAGGGGATGAAAAACTGTTTTTT; CDR3 protein: CASSFQGPGDEKLFF
V gene: TRBV5-1; D gene: TRBD2; CDR3 length: 16; clone size: NA; J gene: TRBJ2-3; CDR3 DNA: TGCGCCAGCAGCTTTGGGACTAGCGGGGGGCCAGATACGCAGTATTTT; CDR3 protein: CASSFGTSGGPDTQYF
V gene: TRBV6-7; D gene: TRBD1; CDR3 length: 14; clone size: NA; J gene: TRBJ2-1; CDR3 DNA: TGTGCCAGCCTGCCCGGGACAGGGAACAATGAGCAGTTCTTC; CDR3 protein: CASLPGTGNNEQFF
V gene: TRBV21-1; D gene: NA; CDR3 length: 16; clone size: NA; J gene: TRBJ1-6; CDR3 DNA: TGTGCCAGCAGAATCCCTCGGGACAGGGTCAATTCACCCCTCCACTTT; CDR3 protein: CASRIPRDRVNSPLHF
V gene: TRBV11-2; D gene: NA; CDR3 length: 15; clone size: NA; J gene: TRBJ2-1; CDR3 DNA: TGTGCCAGCAGCTCCCCCCGTGCAAGGCCCCGGGAGCAGTTCTTC; CDR3 protein: CASSSPRARPREQFF
V gene: TRBV11-2; D gene: NA; CDR3 length: 12; clone size: NA; J gene: TRBJ2-3; CDR3 DNA: TGTGCCAGCGGTCTGGGCCGCGGTACGCAGTATTTT; CDR3 protein: CASGLGRGTQYF
V gene: TRBV6-5; D gene: TRBD1; CDR3 length: 15; clone size: NA; J gene: TRBJ1-2; CDR3 DNA: TGTGCCAGCAGACCGGGACAGGGGACTAACTATGGCTACACCTTC; CDR3 protein: CASRPGQGTNYGYTF
V gene: TRBV6-4; D gene: NA; CDR3 length: 15; clone size: NA; J gene: TRBJ2-3; CDR3 DNA: TGTGCCAGCAGTGAATCTCTTGATAGCACAGATACGCAGTATTTT; CDR3 protein: CASSESLDSTDTQYF
V gene: TRBV14; D gene: NA; CDR3 length: 13; clone size: once; J gene: TRBJ2-7; CDR3 DNA: TGTGCCAGCAGCCCCGCAGCGAGGGGGGAGCAGTACTTC; CDR3 protein: CASSPAARGEQYF
V gene: TRBV5-6; D gene: TRBD1; CDR3 length: 14; clone size: NA; J gene: TRBJ1-2; CDR3 DNA: TGTGCCAGCAGCTTGGGTTGGCAGGGGGCTGGCTACACCTTC; CDR3 protein: CASSLGWQGAGYTF
V gene: TRBV24-1; D gene: NA; CDR3 length: 13; clone size: NA; J gene: TRBJ1-1; CDR3 DNA: TGTGCCACCAGTACAGGGTTTGACACTGAAGCTTTCTTT; CDR3 protein: CATSTGFDTEAFF
V gene: TRBV24-1; D gene: NA; CDR3 length: 16; clone size: once; J gene: TRBJ2-2; CDR3 DNA: TGTGCCACCAGTGATTTAGACCTTCTGAACACCGGGGAGCTGTTTTTT; CDR3 protein: CATSDLDLLNTGELFF
V gene: TRBV4-1; D gene: TRBD1; CDR3 length: 15; clone size: NA; J gene: TRBJ1-2; CDR3 DNA: TGCGCCAGCAGCCAGACAGGGATAGCTAACTATGGCTACACCTTC; CDR3 protein: CASSQTGIANYGYTF
V gene: TRBV27; D gene: NA; CDR3 length: 14; clone size: NA; J gene: TRBJ1-1; CDR3 DNA: TGTGCCAGCAGTTTATCGGGGGGTTATACTGAAGCTTTCTTT; CDR3 protein: CASSLSGGYTEAFF
V gene: TRBV7-7; D gene: NA; CDR3 length: 16; clone size: NA; J gene: TRBJ1-2; CDR3 DNA: TGTGCTAGCAGCCCGATACCCGACCCAGCTAACTATGGCTACACCTTC; CDR3 protein: CASSPIPDPANYGYTF
V gene: TRBV27; D gene: NA; CDR3 length: 13; clone size: few; J gene: TRBJ1-5; CDR3 DNA: TGTGCCAGCAGTGATAACGGCAATCAGCCCCAGCATTTT; CDR3 protein: CASSDNGNQPQHF